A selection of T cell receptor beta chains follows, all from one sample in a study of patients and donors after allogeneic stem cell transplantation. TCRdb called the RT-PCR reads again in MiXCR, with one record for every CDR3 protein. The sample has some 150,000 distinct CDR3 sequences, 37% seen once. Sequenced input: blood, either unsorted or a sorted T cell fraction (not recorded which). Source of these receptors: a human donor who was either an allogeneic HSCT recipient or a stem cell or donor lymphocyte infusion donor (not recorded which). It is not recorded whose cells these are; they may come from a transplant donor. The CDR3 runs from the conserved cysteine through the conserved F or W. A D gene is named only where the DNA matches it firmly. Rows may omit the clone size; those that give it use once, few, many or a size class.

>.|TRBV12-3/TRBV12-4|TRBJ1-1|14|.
CASSLNEYLPEAFF
TGTGCCAGCAGTTTAAACGAGTATTTACCAGAAGCTTTCTTT
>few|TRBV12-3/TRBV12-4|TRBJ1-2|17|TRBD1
CASSLLPGTGGPNGYTF
TGTGCCAGCAGCTTACTACCCGGGACAGGGGGCCCCAACGGCTACACCTTC
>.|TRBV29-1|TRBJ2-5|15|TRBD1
CSVGRTGMGQETQYF
TGCAGCGTTGGAAGGACAGGGATGGGCCAAGAGACCCAGTACTTC
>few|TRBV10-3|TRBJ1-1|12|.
CAISQGGTEAFF
TGTGCCATCAGCCAGGGAGGCACTGAAGCTTTCTTT
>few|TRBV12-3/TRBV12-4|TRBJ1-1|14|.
CASTPWPTGTEAFF
TGTGCCAGCACCCCGTGGCCGACGGGCACTGAAGCTTTCTTT
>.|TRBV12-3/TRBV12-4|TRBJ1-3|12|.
CASTLPGYTIYF
TGTGCCAGCACCTTACCCGGATACACCATATATTTT
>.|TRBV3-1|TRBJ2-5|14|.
CASTFGRAKETQYF
TGTGCCAGCACCTTCGGACGCGCCAAAGAGACCCAGTACTTC
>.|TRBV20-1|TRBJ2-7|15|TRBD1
CSASSARDSSYEQYF
TGCAGTGCTAGTTCTGCCCGGGACAGCTCCTACGAGCAGTACTTC
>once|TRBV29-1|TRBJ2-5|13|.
CSAGTGRQETQYF
TGCAGCGCCGGGACGGGTAGACAAGAGACCCAGTACTTC
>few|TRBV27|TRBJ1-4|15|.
CASTKRPEPNEKLFF
TGTGCCAGCACTAAACGTCCGGAACCTAATGAAAAACTGTTTTTT
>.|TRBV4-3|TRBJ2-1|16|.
CASSLFRGGTYNEQFF
TGCGCCAGCAGCCTTTTTCGGGGTGGAACCTACAATGAGCAGTTCTTC
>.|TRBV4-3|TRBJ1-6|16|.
CASSQEPGRYSSPLHF
TGCGCCAGCAGCCAAGAACCGGGACGGTATAGTTCACCCCTCCACTTT
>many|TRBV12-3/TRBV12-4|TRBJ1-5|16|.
CASSLAGGGGNQPQHF
TGTGCCAGCAGTTTAGCGGGGGGAGGAGGCAATCAGCCCCAGCATTTT
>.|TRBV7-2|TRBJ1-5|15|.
CASSKSGISNQPQHF
TGTGCCAGCAGCAAGTCGGGGATTAGCAATCAGCCCCAGCATTTT
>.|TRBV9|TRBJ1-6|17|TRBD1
CASSVERRLGGNSPLHF
TGTGCCAGCAGCGTAGAGCGGCGCCTAGGGGGCAATTCACCCCTCCACTTT
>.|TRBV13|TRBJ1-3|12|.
CASSLRGNTIYF
TGTGCCAGCAGCTTACGTGGAAACACCATATATTTT
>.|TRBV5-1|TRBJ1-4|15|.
CASSLEGLGGEKLFF
TGCGCCAGCAGCTTGGAAGGGCTTGGGGGCGAAAAACTGTTTTTT
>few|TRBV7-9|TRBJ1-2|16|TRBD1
CASSPLGQGNRHGYTF
TGTGCCAGCAGCCCTCTGGGACAGGGGAATCGGCATGGCTACACCTTC
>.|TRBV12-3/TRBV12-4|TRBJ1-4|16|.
CASRGRLNREHEKLFF
TGTGCCAGTCGGGGAAGGCTGAACCGTGAGCATGAAAAACTGTTTTTT
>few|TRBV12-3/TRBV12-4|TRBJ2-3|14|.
CASSIKHRTDTQYF
TGTGCCAGCAGCATCAAACACCGCACAGATACGCAGTATTTT
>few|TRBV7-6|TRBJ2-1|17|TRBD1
CASSPHDRGPLYNEQFF
TGTGCCAGCAGCCCCCATGACAGGGGGCCCCTCTACAATGAGCAGTTCTTC
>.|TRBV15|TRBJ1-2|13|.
CATSSRVSYGYTF
TGTGCCACCAGCAGCCGCGTAAGCTATGGCTACACCTTC
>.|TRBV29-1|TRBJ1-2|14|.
CSVIPRGRDYGYTF
TGCAGCGTGATCCCCCGGGGCCGGGACTATGGCTACACCTTC
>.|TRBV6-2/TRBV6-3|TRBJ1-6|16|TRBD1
CASSYASRQGGSPLHF
TGTGCCAGCAGTTACGCGAGTCGACAGGGGGGCTCACCCCTCCACTTT
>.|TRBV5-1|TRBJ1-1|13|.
CASSDIRDSEAFF
TGCGCCAGCAGCGATATCAGGGACTCTGAAGCTTTCTTT
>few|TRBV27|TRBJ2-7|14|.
CASRIRALAYEQYF
TGTGCCAGCAGAATCAGGGCCCTCGCCTACGAGCAGTACTTC
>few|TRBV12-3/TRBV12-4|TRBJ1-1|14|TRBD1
CASRTPTGGLEAFF
TGTGCCAGCAGGACCCCGACAGGGGGCCTTGAAGCTTTCTTT
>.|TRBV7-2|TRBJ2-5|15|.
CASSSVRGYQETQYF
TGTGCCAGCAGCTCGGTCCGGGGGTACCAAGAGACCCAGTACTTC
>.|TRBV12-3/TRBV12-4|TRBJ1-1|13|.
CASTNRGNTEAFF
TGTGCCAGCACCAACCGGGGGAACACTGAAGCTTTCTTT
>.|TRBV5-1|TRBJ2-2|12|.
CASKEDTGELFF
TGCGCCAGCAAGGAAGACACCGGGGAGCTGTTTTTT
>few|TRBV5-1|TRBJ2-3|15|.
CASSLWGMLTDTQYF
TGCGCCAGCAGCTTGTGGGGGATGCTGACAGATACGCAGTATTTT
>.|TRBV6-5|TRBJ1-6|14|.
CASSYSYGGSPLHF
TGTGCCAGCAGTTACTCGTATGGGGGTTCACCCCTCCACTTT
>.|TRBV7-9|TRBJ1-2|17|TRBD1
CASSLDRGYNNPHGYTF
TGTGCCAGCAGCTTAGACAGGGGCTATAATAACCCTCATGGCTACACCTTC
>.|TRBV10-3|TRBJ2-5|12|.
CAISEWSETQYF
TGTGCCATCAGTGAGTGGTCGGAGACCCAGTACTTC
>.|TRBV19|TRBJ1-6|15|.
CASSITSGSDSPLHF
TGTGCCAGTAGTATAACCTCCGGATCCGATTCACCCCTCCACTTT
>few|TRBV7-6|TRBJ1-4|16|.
CASSTEGAQFGEKLFF
TGTGCCAGCAGCACAGAAGGGGCGCAGTTTGGTGAAAAACTGTTTTTT
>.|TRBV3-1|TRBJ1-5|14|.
CASSPIGYNQPQHF
TGTGCCAGCAGCCCCATAGGGTATAATCAGCCCCAGCATTTT
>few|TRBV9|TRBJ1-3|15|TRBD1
CASSVDRGPGNTIYF
TGTGCCAGCAGCGTAGACAGGGGGCCTGGAAACACCATATATTTT
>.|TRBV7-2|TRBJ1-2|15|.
CASSLVTGREHGYTF
TGTGCCAGCAGCTTGGTGACTGGGAGAGAGCATGGCTACACCTTC
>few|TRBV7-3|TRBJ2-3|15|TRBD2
CASSSGLAGTDTQYF
TGTGCCAGCAGCTCGGGACTAGCGGGCACAGATACGCAGTATTTT
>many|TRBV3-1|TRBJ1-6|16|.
CASSHDKGHYNSPLHF
TGTGCCAGCAGCCACGATAAGGGACACTATAATTCACCCCTCCACTTT
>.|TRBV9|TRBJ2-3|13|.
CASSVVGADTQYF
TGTGCCAGCAGCGTAGTGGGCGCAGATACGCAGTATTTT
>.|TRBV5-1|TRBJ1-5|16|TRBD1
CASIIGTGQGGQPQHF
TGCGCCAGCATCATTGGAACGGGACAGGGAGGCCAGCCCCAGCATTTT